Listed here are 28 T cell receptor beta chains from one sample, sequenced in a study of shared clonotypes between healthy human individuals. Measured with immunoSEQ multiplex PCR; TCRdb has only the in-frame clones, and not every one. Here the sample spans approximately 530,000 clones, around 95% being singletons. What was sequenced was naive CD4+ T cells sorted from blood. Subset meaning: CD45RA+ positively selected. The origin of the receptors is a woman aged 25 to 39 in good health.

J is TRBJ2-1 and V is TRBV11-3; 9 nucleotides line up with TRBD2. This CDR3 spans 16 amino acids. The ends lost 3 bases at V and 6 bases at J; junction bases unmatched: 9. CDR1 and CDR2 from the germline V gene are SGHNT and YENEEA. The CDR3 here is CASSFSQREASNEQFF. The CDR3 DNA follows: TGTGCCAGCAGCTTTTCGCAGCGGGAGGCTTCCAATGAGCAGTTCTTC.

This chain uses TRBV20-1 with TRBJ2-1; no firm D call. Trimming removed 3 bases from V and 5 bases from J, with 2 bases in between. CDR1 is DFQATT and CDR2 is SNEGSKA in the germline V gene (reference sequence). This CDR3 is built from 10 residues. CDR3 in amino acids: CSASDNEQFF. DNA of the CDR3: TGCAGTGCTAGTGACAATGAGCAGTTCTTC.

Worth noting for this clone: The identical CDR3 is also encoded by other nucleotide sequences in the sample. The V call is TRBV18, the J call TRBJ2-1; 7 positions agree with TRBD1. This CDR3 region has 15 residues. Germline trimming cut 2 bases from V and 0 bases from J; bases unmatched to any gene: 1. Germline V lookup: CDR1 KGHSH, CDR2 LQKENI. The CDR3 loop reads CASSPGQDSYNEQFF. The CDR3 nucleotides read TGTGCCAGCTCACCAGGACAGGACTCCTACAATGAGCAGTTCTTC.

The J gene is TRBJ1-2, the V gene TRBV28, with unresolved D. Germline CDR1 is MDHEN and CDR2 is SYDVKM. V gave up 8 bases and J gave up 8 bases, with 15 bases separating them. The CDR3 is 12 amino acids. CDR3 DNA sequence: TGTGCCAGCTCCACAGTATTACAGGGCTACACCTTC. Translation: CASSTVLQGYTF.

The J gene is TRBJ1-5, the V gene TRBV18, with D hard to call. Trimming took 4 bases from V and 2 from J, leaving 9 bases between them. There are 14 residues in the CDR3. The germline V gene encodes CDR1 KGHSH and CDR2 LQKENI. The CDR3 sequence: CASSRDTGNQPQHF. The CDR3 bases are TGTGCCAGCTCACGTGACACGGGCAATCAGCCCCAGCATTTT.

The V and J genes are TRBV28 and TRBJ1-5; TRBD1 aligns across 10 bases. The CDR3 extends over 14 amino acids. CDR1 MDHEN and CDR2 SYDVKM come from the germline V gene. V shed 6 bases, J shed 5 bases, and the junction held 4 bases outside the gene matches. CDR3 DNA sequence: TGTGCCAGCAGGGGGACAGGGGCTCATCAGCCCCAGCATTTT. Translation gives CASRGTGAHQPQHF.

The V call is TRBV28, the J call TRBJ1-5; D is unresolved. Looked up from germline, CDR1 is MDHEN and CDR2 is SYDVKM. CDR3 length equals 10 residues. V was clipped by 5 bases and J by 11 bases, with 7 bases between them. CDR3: CASSKTAQHF. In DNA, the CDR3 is TGTGCCAGCAGTAAGACGGCCCAGCATTTT.

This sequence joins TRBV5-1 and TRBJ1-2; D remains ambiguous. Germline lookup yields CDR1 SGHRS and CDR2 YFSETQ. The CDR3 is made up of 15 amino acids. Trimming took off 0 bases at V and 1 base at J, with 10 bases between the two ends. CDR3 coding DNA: TGCGCCAGCAGCTTGGGCGGATCCGGTAACTATGGCTACACCTTC. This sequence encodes CASSLGGSGNYGYTF.

The CDR3 DNA is TGTGCCAGCAGCGTTCCACAGGGAAACGGGGCCAACGTCCTGACTTTC. Protein sequence: CASSVPQGNGANVLTF. V is TRBV9 and J is TRBJ2-6, with a tentative D call TRBD1 (6 bases). This CDR3 contains 16 residues. V lost 2 bases and J 4 bases, leaving 13 bases between the germline ends. The V gene's germline CDR1 is SGDLS and CDR2 YYNGEE.

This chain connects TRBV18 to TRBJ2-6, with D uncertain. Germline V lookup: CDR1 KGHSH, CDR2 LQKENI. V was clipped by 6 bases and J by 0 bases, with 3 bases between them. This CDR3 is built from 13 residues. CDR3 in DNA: TGTGCCAGCTCCCTCTCTGGGGCCAACGTCCTGACTTTC. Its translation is CASSLSGANVLTF.

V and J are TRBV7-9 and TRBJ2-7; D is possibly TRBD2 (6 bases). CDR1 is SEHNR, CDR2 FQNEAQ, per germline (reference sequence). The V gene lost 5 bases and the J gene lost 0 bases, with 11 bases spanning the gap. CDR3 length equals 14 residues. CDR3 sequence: CASSPGLPSYEQYF. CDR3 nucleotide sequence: TGTGCCAGCAGCCCAGGACTACCCTCCTACGAGCAGTACTTC.

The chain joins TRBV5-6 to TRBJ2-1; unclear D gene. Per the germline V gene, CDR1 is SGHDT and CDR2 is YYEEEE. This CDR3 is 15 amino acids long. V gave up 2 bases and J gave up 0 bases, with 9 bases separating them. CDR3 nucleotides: TGTGCCAGCAGCTTCGTGGGAAGCTCCTACAATGAGCAGTTCTTC. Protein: CASSFVGSSYNEQFF.

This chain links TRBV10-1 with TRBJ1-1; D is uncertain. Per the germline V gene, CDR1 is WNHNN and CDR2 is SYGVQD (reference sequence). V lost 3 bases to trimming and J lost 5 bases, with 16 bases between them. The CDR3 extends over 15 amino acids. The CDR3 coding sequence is TGCGCCAGCAGTGACCCCGGCGTAGGGCGGACTGAAGCTTTCTTT. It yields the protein CASSDPGVGRTEAFF.

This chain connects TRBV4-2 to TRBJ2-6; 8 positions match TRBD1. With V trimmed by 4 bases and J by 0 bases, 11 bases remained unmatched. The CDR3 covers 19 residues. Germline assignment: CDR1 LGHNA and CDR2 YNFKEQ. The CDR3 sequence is CASSPARTGKVSGANVLTF. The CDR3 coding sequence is TGTGCCAGCAGCCCAGCCCGGACAGGGAAAGTCTCTGGGGCCAACGTCCTGACTTTC.

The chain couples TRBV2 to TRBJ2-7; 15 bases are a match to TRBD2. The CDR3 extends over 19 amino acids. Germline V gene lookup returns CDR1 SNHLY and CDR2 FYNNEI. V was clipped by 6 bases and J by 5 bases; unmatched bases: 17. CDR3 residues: CASSRGLGLAGGITHEQYF. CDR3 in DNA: TGTGCCAGCAGCCGGGGCCTCGGACTAGCGGGAGGGATCACCCACGAGCAGTACTTC.

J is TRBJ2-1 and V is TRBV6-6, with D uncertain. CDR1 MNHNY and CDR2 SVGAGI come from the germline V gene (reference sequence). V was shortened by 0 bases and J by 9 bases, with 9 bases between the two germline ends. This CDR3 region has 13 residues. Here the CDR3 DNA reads TGTGCCAGCAGTTACTCCCGAGGCGCTGAGCAGTTCTTC. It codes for CASSYSRGAEQFF.

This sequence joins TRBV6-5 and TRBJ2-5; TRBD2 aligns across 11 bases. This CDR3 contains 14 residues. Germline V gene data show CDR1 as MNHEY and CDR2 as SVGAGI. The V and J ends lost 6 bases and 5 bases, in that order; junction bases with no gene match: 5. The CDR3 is CASRTSGRMETQYF. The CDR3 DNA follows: TGTGCCAGCAGAACTAGCGGGAGAATGGAGACCCAGTACTTC.

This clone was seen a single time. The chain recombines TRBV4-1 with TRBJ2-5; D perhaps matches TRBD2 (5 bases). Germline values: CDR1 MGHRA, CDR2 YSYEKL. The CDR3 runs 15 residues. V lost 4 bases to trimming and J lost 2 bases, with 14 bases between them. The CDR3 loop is CASSPLGVEQETQYF. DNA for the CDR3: TGCGCCAGCAGCCCCCTCGGGGTAGAACAAGAGACCCAGTACTTC.

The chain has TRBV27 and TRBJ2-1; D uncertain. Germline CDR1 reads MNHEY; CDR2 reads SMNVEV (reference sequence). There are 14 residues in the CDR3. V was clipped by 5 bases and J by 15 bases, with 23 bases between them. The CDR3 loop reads CASSPFSPPLTPFF. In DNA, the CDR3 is TGTGCCAGCAGTCCGTTCTCCCCGCCCCTGACCCCGTTCTTC.

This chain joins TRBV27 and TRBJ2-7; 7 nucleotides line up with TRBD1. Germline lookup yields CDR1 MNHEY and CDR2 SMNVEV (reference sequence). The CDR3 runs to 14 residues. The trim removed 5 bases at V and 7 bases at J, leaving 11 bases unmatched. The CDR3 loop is CASSVTGPSLEQYF. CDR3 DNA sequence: TGTGCCAGCAGTGTGACAGGGCCCTCTTTAGAGCAGTACTTC.

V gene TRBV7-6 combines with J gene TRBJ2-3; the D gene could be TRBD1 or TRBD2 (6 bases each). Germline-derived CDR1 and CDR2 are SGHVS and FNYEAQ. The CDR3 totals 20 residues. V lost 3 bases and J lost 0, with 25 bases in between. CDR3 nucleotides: TGTGCCAGCAGCTTGTTACCTAGGGGGAGGAGGGGTACTAGCACAGATACGCAGTATTTT. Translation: CASSLLPRGRRGTSTDTQYF.

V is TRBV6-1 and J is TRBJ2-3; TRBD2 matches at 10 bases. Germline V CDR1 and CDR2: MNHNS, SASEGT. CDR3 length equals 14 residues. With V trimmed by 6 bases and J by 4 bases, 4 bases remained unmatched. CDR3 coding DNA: TGTGCCAGCAGAAGGACTAGCGGTGCAGATACGCAGTATTTT. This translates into CASRRTSGADTQYF.

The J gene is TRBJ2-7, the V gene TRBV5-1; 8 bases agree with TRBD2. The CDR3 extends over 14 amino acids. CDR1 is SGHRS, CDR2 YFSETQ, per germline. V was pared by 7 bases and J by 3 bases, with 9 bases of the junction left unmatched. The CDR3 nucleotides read TGCGCCAGCCGGGAAGTAGCGGGGAACTACGAGCAGTACTTC. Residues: CASREVAGNYEQYF.

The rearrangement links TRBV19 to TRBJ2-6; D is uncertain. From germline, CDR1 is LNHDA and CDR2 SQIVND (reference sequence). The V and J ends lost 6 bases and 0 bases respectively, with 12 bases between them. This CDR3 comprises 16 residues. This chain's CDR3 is CASSPGRRSGANVLTF. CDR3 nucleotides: TGTGCCAGTAGCCCAGGACGCCGCTCTGGGGCCAACGTCCTGACTTTC.

This CDR3 is CASSQASVGSSGKKNIQYF. In DNA form, the CDR3 reads TGCGCCAGCAGCCAAGCGTCAGTCGGATCTAGCGGGAAAAAAAACATTCAGTACTTC. This sequence joins TRBV4-1 and TRBJ2-4; 9 nucleotides line up with TRBD2. The germline V gene encodes CDR1 MGHRA and CDR2 YSYEKL. The length of the CDR3 is 19 residues. V gave up 1 base and J gave up 4 bases; unmatched junction bases: 14.

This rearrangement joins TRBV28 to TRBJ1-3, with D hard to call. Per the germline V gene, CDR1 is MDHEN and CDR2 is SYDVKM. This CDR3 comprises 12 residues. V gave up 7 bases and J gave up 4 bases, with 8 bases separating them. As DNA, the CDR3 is TGTGCCAGCACTCCGCGGGGAAACACCATATATTTT. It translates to CASTPRGNTIYF.

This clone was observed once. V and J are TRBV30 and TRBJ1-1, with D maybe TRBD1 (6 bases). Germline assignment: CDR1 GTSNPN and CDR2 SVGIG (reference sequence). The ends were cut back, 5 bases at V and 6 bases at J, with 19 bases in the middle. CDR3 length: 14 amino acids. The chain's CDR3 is CAWGATGSRAEAFF. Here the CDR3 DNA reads TGTGCCTGGGGCGCAACAGGGAGCCGGGCTGAAGCTTTCTTT.

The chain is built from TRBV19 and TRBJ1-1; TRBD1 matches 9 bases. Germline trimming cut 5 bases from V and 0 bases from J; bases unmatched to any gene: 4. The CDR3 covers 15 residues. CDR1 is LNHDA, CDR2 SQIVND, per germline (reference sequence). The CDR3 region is CASSPRDRVNTEAFF. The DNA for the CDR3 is TGTGCCAGTAGTCCGCGGGACAGGGTGAACACTGAAGCTTTCTTT.